The clone carrying this T cell receptor (beta chain) was counted at least ten times. As yet, its antigen is unknown. The data belong to a study of T cells in Graves' hyperthyroidism and ophthalmopathy. The length of the CDR3 is 14 residues. Losses at the gene ends were 1 base for V and 9 bases for J; bases not matched to a gene: 7. There were TCR beta CDR3 regions amplified from RNA transcripts. The HTBI set primed first-round TCR CDR3 RT-PCR. Via MiXCR, TCRdb re-called the multiplex PCR reads, giving one row per CDR3 protein. Among a few hundred thousand distinct CDR3 sequences, about 16% were seen once, and the ten largest hold less than 30%. Patients having uncontrolled infection, another autoimmune disease, pregnancy or lactation were not included. Study-level points and caveats: Model output signaled ophthalmopathy a median 6.5 months ahead of onset. Most expanded thyroid clonotypes above 0.001 also appeared in blood.

This chain links TRBV12-3 or TRBV12-4 with TRBJ1-1, with 8 bases fitting TRBD1. Sequences were obtained from blood. This sequence was found in a woman in her thirties with Graves' ophthalmopathy. The CDR3 loop reads CASSLGTGNTKAFF. DNA of the CDR3: TGTGCCAGCAGTTTAGGGACAGGGAATACGAAAGCTTTCTTT.